The rows below give T cell receptor beta chains drawn from one sample of a study of T cell responses to AZD1222 COVID-19 vaccine. Sequencing used immunoSEQ multiplex PCR; TCRdb keeps in-frame clones, though not all of them. This table holds about 77,000 clones, more than 85% found once. Sequencing used peripheral blood, obtained 28 days after the second AZD1222 dose. Every receptor here comes from an adult who received the AZD1222 COVID-19 vaccine. The CDR3 runs from the conserved cysteine through the conserved F or W. The D gene is left open where the match is weak. Clone size is given for some rows only: seen once, a few or many times, or a class if the clone is expanded.

J: TRBJ1-2; size: -; V: TRBV20-1; D: -; DNA: TGCAGTGCAGGGGGATTGGGCGGCTACACCTTC; CDR3: CSAGGLGGYTF
J: TRBJ2-7; size: -; V: TRBV5-1; D: TRBD2; DNA: TGCGCCAGCAGCATAAGCGGGACCAAAGGGGAGCAGTACTTC; CDR3: CASSISGTKGEQYF
J: TRBJ2-1; size: -; V: TRBV9; D: TRBD2; DNA: TGTGCCAGCAGCACATTAGCGGGAGATCTAAATGAGCAGTTCTTC; CDR3: CASSTLAGDLNEQFF
J: TRBJ2-7; size: -; V: TRBV12-5; D: TRBD2; DNA: TGTGCTAGTGGTATGGGACTAGCGGGCTACGAGCAGTACTTC; CDR3: CASGMGLAGYEQYF
J: TRBJ2-5; size: -; V: TRBV19; D: TRBD2; DNA: TGTGCCAGTAATCTCGGGACTAGCGACCAAGAGACCCAGTACTTC; CDR3: CASNLGTSDQETQYF
J: TRBJ1-6; size: -; V: TRBV7-9; D: -; DNA: TGTGCCAGCAGCTTAGGGGTAATGGATTCACCCCTCCACTTT; CDR3: CASSLGVMDSPLHF
J: TRBJ2-5; size: once; V: TRBV29-1; D: -; DNA: TGCAGCGTTGATCAACAGGGCTCCCAGTACTTC; CDR3: CSVDQQGSQYF
J: TRBJ2-7; size: -; V: TRBV3-1/TRBV3-2; D: TRBD1; DNA: TGTGCCAGCAGCCAAGCGGGGGACAGGGGAAGAGTTCCTACCTACGAGCAGTACTTC; CDR3: CASSQAGDRGRVPTYEQYF
J: TRBJ2-5; size: -; V: TRBV5-1; D: TRBD2; DNA: TGCGCCAGCAGCTCATTCGGGACTAGCGCGAAAGAGACCCAGTACTTC; CDR3: CASSSFGTSAKETQYF
J: TRBJ1-2; size: once; V: TRBV6-6; D: -; DNA: TGTGCCAGCAGTTACCCCGCGGGAAACTATGGCTACACCTTC; CDR3: CASSYPAGNYGYTF
J: TRBJ2-7; size: -; V: TRBV29-1; D: -; DNA: TGCAGCGTTTCGGGGCCAGTCAGCTCCTACGAGCAGTACTTC; CDR3: CSVSGPVSSYEQYF
J: TRBJ2-1; size: once; V: TRBV2; D: -; DNA: TGTGCCAGCAGAATGGACCACTACAATGAGCAGTTCTTC; CDR3: CASRMDHYNEQFF
J: TRBJ2-2; size: -; V: TRBV30; D: -; DNA: TGTGCCTGGAGTACGTACTCCGGGGAGCTGTTTTTT; CDR3: CAWSTYSGELFF
J: TRBJ1-2; size: once; V: TRBV27; D: TRBD1; DNA: TGTGCCAGCAGAGACGCAGGGGGCGGAGGGTTAGGCTACACCTTC; CDR3: CASRDAGGGGLGYTF
J: TRBJ2-6; size: -; V: TRBV2; D: -; DNA: TGTGCCAGCATCAAGGGTCCCTCTGGGGCCAACGTCCTGACTTTC; CDR3: CASIKGPSGANVLTF
J: TRBJ1-2; size: -; V: TRBV6-2/TRBV6-3; D: -; DNA: TGTGCCAGCAGTTACCCGAACAGGTTCCCGTTCTATGGCTACACCTTC; CDR3: CASSYPNRFPFYGYTF
J: TRBJ1-2; size: -; V: TRBV5-4; D: TRBD1; DNA: TGTGCCAGCAGCTTGGTGGGGCAGGGGGTGGCCTATGGCTACACCTTC; CDR3: CASSLVGQGVAYGYTF
J: TRBJ2-7; size: -; V: TRBV11-3; D: -; DNA: TGTGCCAGCAGCTCCTACGACAGCTACGAGCAGTACTTC; CDR3: CASSSYDSYEQYF
J: TRBJ1-1; size: -; V: TRBV29-1; D: -; DNA: TGCAGCGTTGTTCTCACTGAAGCTTTCTTT; CDR3: CSVVLTEAFF
J: TRBJ2-1; size: -; V: TRBV12-3/TRBV12-4; D: TRBD2; DNA: TGTGCCAGCAGACGACTAGCGGGACCGGGTTTCTTC; CDR3: CASRRLAGPGFF
J: TRBJ2-7; size: once; V: TRBV9; D: TRBD2; DNA: TGTGCCAGCAGCGCTGCGGGACTAGCGGGAGACGAGCAGTACTTC; CDR3: CASSAAGLAGDEQYF
J: TRBJ2-7; size: -; V: TRBV7-2; D: TRBD2; DNA: TGTGCCAGCAATGAGATGGGCGGGAGTACCCTCTACGAGCAGTACTTC; CDR3: CASNEMGGSTLYEQYF